This entry concerns a single T cell receptor beta chain. V dropped 1 base and J dropped 2; count of bases not matched to a gene: 7. This CDR3 region has 16 residues. The germline CDR1 and CDR2 sequences are SGDLS and YYNGEE. Sequencing sought depths of 1 in 200,000 to 1 in 1 million T cells. Sequenced by immunoSEQ multiplex PCR; TCRdb stores in-frame clones only, minus some. The repertoire holds roughly 180,000 clones, with 55% to 85% as singletons. The data stem from a study of cytotoxic CD8 clonotypes in ibrutinib-treated CLL. At the level of the study: Partial responses numbered about 24 and complete responses 2; after a median around 63 months, roughly 15 stayed remitted and roughly twelve progressed.

The sequence was obtained from a human donor with chronic lymphocytic leukemia. The V gene is TRBV9, the J gene TRBJ2-7; 9 positions match TRBD1. The input for sequencing was PBMCs, taken after 24 months of ibrutinib treatment. The DNA for the CDR3 is TGTGCCAGCAGCGTAATTTCGACAGGGGGTCCCTACGAGCAGTACTTC. This codes for CASSVISTGGPYEQYF.